This TCR beta chain stems from a study of shared clonotypes between healthy human individuals. Study-level findings and limits: Four donors shared around 5.1% of their naive CD4 clonotypes.

In the case of this clone: Its antigen is unidentified.

The donors, all of them Caucasian adults, lived in Nashville, Tennessee. Per the germline V gene, CDR1 is LNHNV and CDR2 is YYDKDF (reference sequence). Trimming left V 3 bases short and J 8 bases short, with 16 bases between. There are 15 residues in the CDR3. Genomic DNA from each subset was divided evenly over several immunoSEQ plates. Only in-frame clones appear in the TCRdb table, and some are missing; sequencing was by immunoSEQ multiplex PCR. The table lists some 360,000 clones, roughly 80% of them singletons. The sequenced sample was memory CD4+ T cells sorted from blood. The subset was: CD45RA-negative fraction. The gene calls are TRBV15 and TRBJ2-2; D is possibly TRBD1 (6 bases). The origin of this receptor is a man aged 25-45 years in good health. The CDR3 spells CATSREKQGRGELFF. CDR3 coding DNA: TGTGCCACCAGCAGGGAAAAACAGGGTCGTGGGGAGCTGTTTTTT.